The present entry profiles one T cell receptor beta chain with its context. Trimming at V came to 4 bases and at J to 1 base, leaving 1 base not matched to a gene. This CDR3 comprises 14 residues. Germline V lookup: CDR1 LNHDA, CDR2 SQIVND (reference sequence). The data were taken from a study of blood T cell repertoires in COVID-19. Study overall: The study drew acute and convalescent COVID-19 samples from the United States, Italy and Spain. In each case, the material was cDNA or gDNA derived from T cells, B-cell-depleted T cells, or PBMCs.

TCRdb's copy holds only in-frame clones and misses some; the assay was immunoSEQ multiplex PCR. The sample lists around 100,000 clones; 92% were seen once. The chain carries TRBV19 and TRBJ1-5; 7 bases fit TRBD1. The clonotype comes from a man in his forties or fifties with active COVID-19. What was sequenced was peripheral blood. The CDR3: CASSKQGSNQPQHF. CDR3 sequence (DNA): TGTGCCAGTAGTAAACAGGGGAGCAATCAGCCCCAGCATTTT. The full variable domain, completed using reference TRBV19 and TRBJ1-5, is DGGITQSPKYLFRKEGQNVTLSCEQNLNHDAMYWYRQDPGQGLRLIYYSQIVNDFQKGDIAEGYSVSREKKESFPLTVTSAQKNPTAFYLCASSKQGSNQPQHFGDGTRLSIL.